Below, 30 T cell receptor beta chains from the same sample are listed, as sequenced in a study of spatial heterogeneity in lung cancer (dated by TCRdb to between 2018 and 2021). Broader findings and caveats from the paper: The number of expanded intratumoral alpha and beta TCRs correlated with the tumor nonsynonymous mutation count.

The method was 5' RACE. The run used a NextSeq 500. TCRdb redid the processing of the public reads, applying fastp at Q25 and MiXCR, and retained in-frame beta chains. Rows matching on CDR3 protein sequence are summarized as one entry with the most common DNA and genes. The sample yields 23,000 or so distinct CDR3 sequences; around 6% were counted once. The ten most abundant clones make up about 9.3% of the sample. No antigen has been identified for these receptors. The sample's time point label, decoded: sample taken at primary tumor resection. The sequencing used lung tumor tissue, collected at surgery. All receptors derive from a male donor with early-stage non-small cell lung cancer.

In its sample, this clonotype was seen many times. The CDR3 coding sequence is TGTGCCAGCAGCCCTAGCCTGGACAGTTTTCGCTACACCTTC. Protein product: CASSPSLDSFRYTF. V gene TRBV7-2 combines with J gene TRBJ1-2; D possibly corresponds to TRBD1 (6 bases). Trimming removed 5 bases from V and 9 bases from J, with 19 bases in between. Germline assignment: CDR1 SGHTA and CDR2 FQGNSA. The CDR3 has 14 amino acids.

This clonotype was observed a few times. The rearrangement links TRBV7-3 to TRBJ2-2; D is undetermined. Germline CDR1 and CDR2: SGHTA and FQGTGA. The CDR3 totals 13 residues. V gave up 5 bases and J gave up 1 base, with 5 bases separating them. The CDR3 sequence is CASSGENTGELFF. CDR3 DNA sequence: TGTGCCAGCAGCGGAGAGAACACCGGGGAGCTGTTTTTT.

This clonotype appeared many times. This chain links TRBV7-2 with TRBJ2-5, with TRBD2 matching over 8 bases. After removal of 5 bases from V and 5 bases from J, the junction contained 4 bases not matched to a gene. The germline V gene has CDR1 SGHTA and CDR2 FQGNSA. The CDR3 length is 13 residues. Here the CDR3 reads CASSGSGMETQYF. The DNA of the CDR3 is TGTGCCAGCAGCGGTAGCGGGATGGAGACCCAGTACTTC.

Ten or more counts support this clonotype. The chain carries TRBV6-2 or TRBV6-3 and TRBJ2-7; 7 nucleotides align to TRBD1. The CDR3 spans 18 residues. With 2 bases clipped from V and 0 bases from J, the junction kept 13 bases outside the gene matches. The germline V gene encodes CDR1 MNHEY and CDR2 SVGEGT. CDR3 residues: CASSYPSRTGPSSYEQYF. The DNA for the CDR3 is TGTGCCAGCAGTTACCCTTCCCGGACAGGCCCGAGCTCCTACGAGCAGTACTTC.

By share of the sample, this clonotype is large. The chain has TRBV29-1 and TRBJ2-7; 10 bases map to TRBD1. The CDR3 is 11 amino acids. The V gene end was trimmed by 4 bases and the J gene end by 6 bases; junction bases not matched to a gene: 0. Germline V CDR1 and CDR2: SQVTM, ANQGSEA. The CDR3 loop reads CSVGTGGEQYF. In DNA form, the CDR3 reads TGCAGCGTTGGGACAGGGGGCGAGCAGTACTTC.

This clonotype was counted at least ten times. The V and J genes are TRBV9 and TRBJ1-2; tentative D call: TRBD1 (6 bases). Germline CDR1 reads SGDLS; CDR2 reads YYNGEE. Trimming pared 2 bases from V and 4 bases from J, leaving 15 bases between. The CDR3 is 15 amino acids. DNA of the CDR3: TGTGCCAGCAGCGTTTCGTCTGGGGGCGCCTATGGCTACACCTTC. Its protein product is CASSVSSGGAYGYTF.

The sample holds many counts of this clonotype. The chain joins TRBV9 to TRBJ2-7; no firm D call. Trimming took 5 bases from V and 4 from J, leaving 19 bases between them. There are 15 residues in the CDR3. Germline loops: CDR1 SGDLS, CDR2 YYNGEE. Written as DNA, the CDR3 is TGTGCCAGCAGTGATCGACAAGGCCCTGGATACGAGCAGTACTTC. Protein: CASSDRQGPGYEQYF. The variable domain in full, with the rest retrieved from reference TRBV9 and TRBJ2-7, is DSGVTQTPKHLITATGQRVTLRCSPRSGDLSVYWYQQSLDQGLQFLIQYYNGEERAKGNILERFSAQQFPDLHSELNLSSLELGDSALYFCASSDRQGPGYEQYFGPGTRLTVT.

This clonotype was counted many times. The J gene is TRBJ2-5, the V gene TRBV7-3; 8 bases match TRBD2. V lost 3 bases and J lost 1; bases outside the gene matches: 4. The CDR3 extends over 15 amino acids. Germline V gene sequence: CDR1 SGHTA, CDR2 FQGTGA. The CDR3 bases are TGTGCCAGCAGCTTGCGGGGGGATTTCCAAGAGACCCAGTACTTC. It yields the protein CASSLRGDFQETQYF.

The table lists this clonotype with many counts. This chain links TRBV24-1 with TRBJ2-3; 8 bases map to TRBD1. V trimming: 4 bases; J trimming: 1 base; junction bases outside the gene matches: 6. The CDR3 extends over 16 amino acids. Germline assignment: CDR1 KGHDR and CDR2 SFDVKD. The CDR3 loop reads CATSDRTGRRTDTQYF. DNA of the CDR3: TGTGCCACCAGTGACCGGACAGGGAGGCGCACAGATACGCAGTATTTT.

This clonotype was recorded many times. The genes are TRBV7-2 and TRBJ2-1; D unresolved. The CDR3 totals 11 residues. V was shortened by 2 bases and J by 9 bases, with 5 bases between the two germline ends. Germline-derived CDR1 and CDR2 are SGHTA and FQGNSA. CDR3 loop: CASSLYGEQFF. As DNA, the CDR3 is TGTGCCAGCAGCTTATACGGTGAGCAGTTCTTC. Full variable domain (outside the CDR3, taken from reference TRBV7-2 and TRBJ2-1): GAGVSQSPSNKVTEKGKDVELRCDPISGHTALYWYRQSLGQGLEFLIYFQGNSAPDKSGLPSDRFSAERTGGSVSTLTIQRTQQEDSAVYLCASSLYGEQFFGPGTRLTVL.

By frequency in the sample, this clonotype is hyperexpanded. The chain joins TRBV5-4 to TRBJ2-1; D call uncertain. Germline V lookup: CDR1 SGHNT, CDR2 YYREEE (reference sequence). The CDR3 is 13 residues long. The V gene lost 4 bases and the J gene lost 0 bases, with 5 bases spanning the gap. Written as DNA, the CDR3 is TGTGCCAGCAGCCCCGTCTCCTACAATGAGCAGTTCTTC. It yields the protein CASSPVSYNEQFF.

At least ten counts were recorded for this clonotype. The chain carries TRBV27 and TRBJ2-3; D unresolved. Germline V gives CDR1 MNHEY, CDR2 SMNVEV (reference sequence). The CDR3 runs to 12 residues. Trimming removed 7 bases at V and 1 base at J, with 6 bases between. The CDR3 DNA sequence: TGTGCCAGCACTCGTGGCACAGATACGCAGTATTTT. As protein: CASTRGTDTQYF.

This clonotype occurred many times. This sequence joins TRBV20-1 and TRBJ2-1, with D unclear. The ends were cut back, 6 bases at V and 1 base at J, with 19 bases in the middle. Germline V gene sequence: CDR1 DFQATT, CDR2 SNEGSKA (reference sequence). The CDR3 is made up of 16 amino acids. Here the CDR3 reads CSARDTGSQSYNEQFF. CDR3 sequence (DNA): TGCAGTGCCCGAGACACCGGTTCACAGTCCTACAATGAGCAGTTCTTC.

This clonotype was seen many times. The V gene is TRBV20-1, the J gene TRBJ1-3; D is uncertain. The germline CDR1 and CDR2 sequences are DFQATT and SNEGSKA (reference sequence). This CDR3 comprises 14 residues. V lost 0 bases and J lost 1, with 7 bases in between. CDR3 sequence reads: CSARDVRSGNTIYF. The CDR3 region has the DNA TGCAGTGCTAGAGATGTACGGTCTGGAAACACCATATATTTT.

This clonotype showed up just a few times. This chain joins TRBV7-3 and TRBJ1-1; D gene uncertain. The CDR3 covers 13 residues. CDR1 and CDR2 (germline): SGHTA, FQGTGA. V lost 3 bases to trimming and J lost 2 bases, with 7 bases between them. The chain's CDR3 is CASSFNRNTEAFF. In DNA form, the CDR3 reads TGTGCCAGCAGCTTTAACAGAAACACTGAAGCTTTCTTT. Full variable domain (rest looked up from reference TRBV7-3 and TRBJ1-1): GAGVSQTPSNKVTEKGKYVELRCDPISGHTALYWYRQSLGQGPEFLIYFQGTGAADDSGLPNDRFFAVRPEGSVSTLKIQRTERGDSAVYLCASSFNRNTEAFFGQGTRLTVV.

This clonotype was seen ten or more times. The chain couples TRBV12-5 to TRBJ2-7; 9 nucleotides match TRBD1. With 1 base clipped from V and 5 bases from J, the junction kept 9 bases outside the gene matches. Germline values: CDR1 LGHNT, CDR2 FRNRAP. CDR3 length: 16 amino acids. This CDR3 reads CASGLAKGQGGHEQYF. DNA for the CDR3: TGTGCTAGTGGTTTGGCGAAGGGACAGGGAGGCCACGAGCAGTACTTC.

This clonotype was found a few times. CDR3 residues: CSAVRQGGTYEQYF. The CDR3 DNA is TGCAGTGCTGTTCGACAGGGTGGGACCTACGAGCAGTACTTC. The chain carries TRBV20-1 and TRBJ2-7, with 7 bases fitting TRBD1. The CDR3 has 14 amino acids. Germline V gene lookup returns CDR1 DFQATT and CDR2 SNEGSKA (reference sequence). Trimming removed 5 bases from V and 2 bases from J; junction bases left unmatched: 9.

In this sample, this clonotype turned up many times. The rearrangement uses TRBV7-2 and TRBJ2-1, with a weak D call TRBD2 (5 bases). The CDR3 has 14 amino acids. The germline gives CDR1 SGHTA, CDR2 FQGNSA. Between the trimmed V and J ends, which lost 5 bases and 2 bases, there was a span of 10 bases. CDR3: CASSPRGPYNEQFF. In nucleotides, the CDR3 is TGTGCCAGCAGCCCAAGAGGGCCCTACAATGAGCAGTTCTTC.

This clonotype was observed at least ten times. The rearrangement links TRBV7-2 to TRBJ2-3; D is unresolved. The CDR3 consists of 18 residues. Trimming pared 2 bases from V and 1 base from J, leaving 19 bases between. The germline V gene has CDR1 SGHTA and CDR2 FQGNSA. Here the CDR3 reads CASSLMSSGLRGTDTQYF. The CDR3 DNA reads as TGTGCCAGCAGCTTAATGTCCTCCGGCCTCCGTGGCACAGATACGCAGTATTTT.

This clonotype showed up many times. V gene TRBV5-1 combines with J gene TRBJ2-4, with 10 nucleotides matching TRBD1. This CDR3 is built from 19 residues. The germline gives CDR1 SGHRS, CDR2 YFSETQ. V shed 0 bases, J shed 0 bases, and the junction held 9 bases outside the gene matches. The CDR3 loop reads CASSLADRGRGLAKNIQYF. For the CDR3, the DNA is TGCGCCAGCAGCTTGGCCGACAGGGGGCGAGGATTAGCCAAAAACATTCAGTACTTC.

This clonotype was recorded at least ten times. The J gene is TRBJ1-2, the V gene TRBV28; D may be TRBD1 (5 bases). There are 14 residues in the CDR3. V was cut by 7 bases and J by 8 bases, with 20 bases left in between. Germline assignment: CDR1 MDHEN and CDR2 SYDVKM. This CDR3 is CASTRSGTAKGYTF. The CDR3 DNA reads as TGTGCCAGCACCAGAAGCGGGACGGCTAAGGGCTACACCTTC.

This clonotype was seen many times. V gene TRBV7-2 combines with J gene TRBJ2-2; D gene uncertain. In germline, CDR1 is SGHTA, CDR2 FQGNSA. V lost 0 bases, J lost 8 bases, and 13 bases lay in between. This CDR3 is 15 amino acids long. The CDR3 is CASSLAGLGRGELFF. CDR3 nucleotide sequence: TGTGCCAGCAGCTTAGCTGGGCTAGGGCGGGGGGAGCTGTTTTTT.

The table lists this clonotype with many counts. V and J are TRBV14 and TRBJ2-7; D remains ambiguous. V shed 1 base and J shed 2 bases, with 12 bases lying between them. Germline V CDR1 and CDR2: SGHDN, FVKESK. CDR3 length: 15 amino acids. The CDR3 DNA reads TGTGCCAGCAGCCAAGGAGACCTTCCTACCTACGAGCAGTACTTC. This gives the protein CASSQGDLPTYEQYF.

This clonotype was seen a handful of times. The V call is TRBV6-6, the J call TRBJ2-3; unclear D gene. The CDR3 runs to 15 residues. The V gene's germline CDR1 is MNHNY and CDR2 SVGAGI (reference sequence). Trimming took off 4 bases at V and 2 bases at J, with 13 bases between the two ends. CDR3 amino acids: CASSFSTIITDTQYF. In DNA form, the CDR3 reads TGTGCCAGCAGTTTCTCGACAATTATCACAGATACGCAGTATTTT.

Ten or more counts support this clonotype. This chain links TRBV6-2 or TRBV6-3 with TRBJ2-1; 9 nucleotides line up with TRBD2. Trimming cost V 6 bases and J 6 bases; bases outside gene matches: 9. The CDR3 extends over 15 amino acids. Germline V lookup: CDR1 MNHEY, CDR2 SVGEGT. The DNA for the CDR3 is TGTGCCAGCAGCCCCGGGCAAGCGGGAGGCAATGAGCAGTTCTTC. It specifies CASSPGQAGGNEQFF.

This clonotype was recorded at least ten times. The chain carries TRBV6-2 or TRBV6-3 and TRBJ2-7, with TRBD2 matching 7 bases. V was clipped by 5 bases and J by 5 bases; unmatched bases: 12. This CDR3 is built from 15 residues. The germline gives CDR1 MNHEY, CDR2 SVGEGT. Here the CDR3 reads CASSGLTSRVHEQYF. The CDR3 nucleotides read TGTGCCAGCAGTGGCCTGACTAGCCGGGTCCACGAGCAGTACTTC.

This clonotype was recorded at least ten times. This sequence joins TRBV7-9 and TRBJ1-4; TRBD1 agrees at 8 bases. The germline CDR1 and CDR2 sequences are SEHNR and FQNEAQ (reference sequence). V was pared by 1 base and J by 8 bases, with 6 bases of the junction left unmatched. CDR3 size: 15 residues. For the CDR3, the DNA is TGTGCCAGCAGCTTAGGACAGGGGAGGAAAGAAAAACTGTTTTTT. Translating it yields CASSLGQGRKEKLFF.

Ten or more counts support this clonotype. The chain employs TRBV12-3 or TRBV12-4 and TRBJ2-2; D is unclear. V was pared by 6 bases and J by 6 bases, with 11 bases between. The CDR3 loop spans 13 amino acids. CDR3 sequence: CASRSRVSGELFF. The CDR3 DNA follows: TGTGCCAGCAGGTCTAGGGTTTCCGGGGAGCTGTTTTTT.

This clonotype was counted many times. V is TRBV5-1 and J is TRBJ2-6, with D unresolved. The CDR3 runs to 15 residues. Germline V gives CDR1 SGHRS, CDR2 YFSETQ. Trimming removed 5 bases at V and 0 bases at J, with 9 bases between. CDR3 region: CASRNWDSGANVLTF. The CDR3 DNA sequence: TGCGCCAGCAGAAATTGGGACTCTGGGGCCAACGTCCTGACTTTC.

The CDR3 sequence is CASSLQAPNTGELFF. The CDR3 coding sequence is TGTGCCAGCAGTCTACAGGCCCCGAACACCGGGGAGCTGTTTTTT. J is TRBJ2-2 and V is TRBV2, with a tentative D call TRBD1 (5 bases). The CDR3 is made up of 15 amino acids. Trimming pared 5 bases from V and 0 bases from J, leaving 10 bases between. Germline CDR1 and CDR2: SNHLY and FYNNEI.